A selection of T cell receptor beta chains follows, all from one sample in a study of blood T cell repertoires in COVID-19. The data were produced by immunoSEQ multiplex PCR, yet TCRdb's version contains in-frame clones alone and is incomplete. The sample carries about 22,000 clones, over 70% recorded once. Sequenced material: peripheral blood. The source of these receptors is a man older than 75 with active or convalescent COVID-19. The CDR3 runs from the conserved cysteine through the conserved F or W. The D gene is left open where the match is weak.

D gene: .
J gene: TRBJ2-7
V gene: TRBV18
CDR3 DNA: TGTGCCAGCTCACCACCGACAGATTACGAGCAGTACTTC
CDR3 protein: CASSPPTDYEQYF

D gene: .
J gene: TRBJ1-1
V gene: TRBV5-1
CDR3 DNA: TGCGCCAGCAGCTTGCGGCAGGGATCGGGCACTGAAGCTTTCTTT
CDR3 protein: CASSLRQGSGTEAFF

D gene: TRBD1
J gene: TRBJ1-6
V gene: TRBV27
CDR3 DNA: TGTGCCAGCAGTTCACAGGGGTCTGGCTCCTATAATTCACCCCTCCACTTT
CDR3 protein: CASSSQGSGSYNSPLHF

D gene: .
J gene: TRBJ1-1
V gene: TRBV5-4
CDR3 DNA: TGTGCCAGCAGCTTGGCGGCTGAAGCTTTCTTT
CDR3 protein: CASSLAAEAFF

D gene: .
J gene: TRBJ2-5
V gene: TRBV30
CDR3 DNA: TGTGCCTGGGCAGGGAAAGAGACCCAGTACTTC
CDR3 protein: CAWAGKETQYF

D gene: .
J gene: TRBJ1-2
V gene: TRBV5-6
CDR3 DNA: TGTGCCAGCAGCATGGACAGAAACTATGGCTACACCTTC
CDR3 protein: CASSMDRNYGYTF

D gene: .
J gene: TRBJ1-1
V gene: TRBV18
CDR3 DNA: TGTGCCAGCTCACCACTGGCGCAGGGTGAAGCTTTCTTT
CDR3 protein: CASSPLAQGEAFF

D gene: .
J gene: TRBJ1-2
V gene: TRBV7-2
CDR3 DNA: TGTGCCAGCAGCTTAGCGGTAGCCCGAAGTGACGACTACACCTTC
CDR3 protein: CASSLAVARSDDYTF

D gene: .
J gene: TRBJ2-3
V gene: TRBV19
CDR3 DNA: TGTGCCAGTAGTATAGCCTCTAGAGCTCCCCCAGATACGCAGTATTTT
CDR3 protein: CASSIASRAPPDTQYF

D gene: .
J gene: TRBJ2-2
V gene: TRBV27
CDR3 DNA: TGTGCCAGCAGCTTAGTCTCGAACACCGGGGAGCTGTTTTTT
CDR3 protein: CASSLVSNTGELFF

D gene: .
J gene: TRBJ2-3
V gene: TRBV6-5
CDR3 DNA: TGTGCCAGCAGTTACTCGAAGAGGGATACGCAGTATTTT
CDR3 protein: CASSYSKRDTQYF

D gene: .
J gene: TRBJ2-3
V gene: TRBV7-3
CDR3 DNA: TGTGCCAGCAGCTTAGTGAGCGAGAGCACAGATACGCAGTATTTT
CDR3 protein: CASSLVSESTDTQYF

D gene: .
J gene: TRBJ2-3
V gene: TRBV4-1
CDR3 DNA: TGCGCCAGCAGCCAAGAACCCCGATCCGAAAGGGGTACGCAGTATTTT
CDR3 protein: CASSQEPRSERGTQYF

D gene: .
J gene: TRBJ2-2
V gene: TRBV2
CDR3 DNA: TGTGCCAGCCACGGGGGTTCGAACACCGGGGAGCTGTTTTTT
CDR3 protein: CASHGGSNTGELFF

D gene: TRBD1
J gene: TRBJ2-7
V gene: TRBV14
CDR3 DNA: TGTGCCAGCAGCTTCAAAGAAAACCGGGACAGAGCCTACGAAGGGTACTTC
CDR3 protein: CASSFKENRDRAYEGYF

D gene: TRBD2
J gene: TRBJ2-7
V gene: TRBV25-1
CDR3 DNA: TGTGCCAGCAGCCGGACTAGCGGGGGGGCTGCCGAGCAGTACTTC
CDR3 protein: CASSRTSGGAAEQYF